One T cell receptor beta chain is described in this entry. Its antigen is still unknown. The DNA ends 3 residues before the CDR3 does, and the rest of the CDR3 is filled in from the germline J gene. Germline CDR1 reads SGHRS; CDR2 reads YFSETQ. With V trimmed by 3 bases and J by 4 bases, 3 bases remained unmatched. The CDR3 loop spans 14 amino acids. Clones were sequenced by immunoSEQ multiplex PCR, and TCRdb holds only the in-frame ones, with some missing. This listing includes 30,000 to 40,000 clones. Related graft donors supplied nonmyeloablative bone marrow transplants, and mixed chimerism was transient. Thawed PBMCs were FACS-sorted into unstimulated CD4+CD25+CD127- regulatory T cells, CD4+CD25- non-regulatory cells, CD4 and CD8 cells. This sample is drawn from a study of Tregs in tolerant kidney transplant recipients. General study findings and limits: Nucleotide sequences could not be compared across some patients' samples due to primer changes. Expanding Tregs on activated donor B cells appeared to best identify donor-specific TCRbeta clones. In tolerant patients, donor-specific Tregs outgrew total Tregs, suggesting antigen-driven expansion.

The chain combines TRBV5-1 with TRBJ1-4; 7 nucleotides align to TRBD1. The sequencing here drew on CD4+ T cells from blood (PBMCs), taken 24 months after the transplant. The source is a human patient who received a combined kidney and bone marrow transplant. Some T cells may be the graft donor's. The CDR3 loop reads CASSSWDSNEKLFF. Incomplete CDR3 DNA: TGCGCCAGCAGCTCATGGGACAGTAATGAAAAA. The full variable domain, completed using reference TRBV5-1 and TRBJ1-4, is KAGVTQTPRYLIKTRGQQVTLSCSPISGHRSVSWYQQTPGQGLQFLFEYFSETQRNKGNFPGRFSGRQFSNSRSEMNVSTLELGDSALYLCASSSWDSNEKLFFGSGTQLSVL.